This is a list of T cell receptor beta chains from one sample in a study of blood T cell repertoires in COVID-19. Produced via immunoSEQ multiplex PCR; TCRdb's table is partial and in-frame only. The top ten hold about 6% of the sample, which has some 300,000 clones, around 89% seen once. Input material: peripheral blood. These receptors originate from a woman between 45 and 60 years old with COVID-19, enrolled during active disease. Each CDR3 is given with its conserved first and last residue. The order of the fields is CDR3 DNA, CDR3 protein, D gene, clone size, V gene, J gene. D genes are given only for firm matches. A clone size is listed for some rows: how often the clone was seen (once, few, many), or a class if it is expanded.

CDR3nt: TGTGCCAGTGAAGGGACTAGCGCTTCCTACGAGCAGTACTTC; CDR3aa: CASEGTSASYEQYF; d_gene: TRBD2; abundance: .; v_gene: TRBV2; j_gene: TRBJ2-7
CDR3nt: TGCGCCAGCAGTCTCCCCGCGGACAGAGACTATGGCTACACCTTC; CDR3aa: CASSLPADRDYGYTF; d_gene: .; abundance: .; v_gene: TRBV23-1; j_gene: TRBJ1-2
CDR3nt: TGTGCCAGCAGCTTAAACCGAACGGGGGCAGATACGCAGTATTTT; CDR3aa: CASSLNRTGADTQYF; d_gene: .; abundance: .; v_gene: TRBV11-3; j_gene: TRBJ2-3
CDR3nt: TGTGCCAGCAGTCCCAGAGGGGGAGGCTACACCTTC; CDR3aa: CASSPRGGGYTF; d_gene: .; abundance: few; v_gene: TRBV13; j_gene: TRBJ1-2
CDR3nt: TGTGCCAGCAGTTCTCGGGACAGGGTACGCGTTGAAGCTTTCTTT; CDR3aa: CASSSRDRVRVEAFF; d_gene: TRBD1; abundance: .; v_gene: TRBV6-5; j_gene: TRBJ1-1
CDR3nt: TGCGCCAGCAGCATGGGGGTCTCTAGCGGGAGTACAGATACGCAGTATTTT; CDR3aa: CASSMGVSSGSTDTQYF; d_gene: TRBD2; abundance: .; v_gene: TRBV5-1; j_gene: TRBJ2-3
CDR3nt: TGTGCCAGCAGCTTGGAACTCGAAGAGACCCAGTACTTC; CDR3aa: CASSLELEETQYF; d_gene: .; abundance: .; v_gene: TRBV5-6; j_gene: TRBJ2-5
CDR3nt: TGCAGCGCACCCGGACTCTCCACAGATACGCAGTATTTT; CDR3aa: CSAPGLSTDTQYF; d_gene: .; abundance: .; v_gene: TRBV29-1; j_gene: TRBJ2-3
CDR3nt: TGTGCCAGCAGTCTTATAAACATAGCGGGAAGGTCCTACAATGAGCAGTTCTTC; CDR3aa: CASSLINIAGRSYNEQFF; d_gene: TRBD2; abundance: .; v_gene: TRBV6-6; j_gene: TRBJ2-1
CDR3nt: TGTGCCTGGAGTGTACAGGGGGCGGGAGGCTACACCTTC; CDR3aa: CAWSVQGAGGYTF; d_gene: TRBD1; abundance: .; v_gene: TRBV30; j_gene: TRBJ1-2
CDR3nt: TGTGCCAGCTCCCCCAATCAACAGGGAACCACCGGGGAGCTGTTTTTT; CDR3aa: CASSPNQQGTTGELFF; d_gene: .; abundance: .; v_gene: TRBV18; j_gene: TRBJ2-2
CDR3nt: TGTGCCAGCAGAGCCGGGACAGGCTCCTACAATGAGCAGTTCTTC; CDR3aa: CASRAGTGSYNEQFF; d_gene: TRBD1; abundance: .; v_gene: TRBV6-5; j_gene: TRBJ2-1
CDR3nt: TGTGCCAGCAGGGACAGGGAGGTTCGCGAGCAGTACTTC; CDR3aa: CASRDREVREQYF; d_gene: TRBD1; abundance: .; v_gene: TRBV7-9; j_gene: TRBJ2-7
CDR3nt: TGTGCCAGCAGCGTAGGGGGACTAGGGAGCTCCTACGAGCAGTACTTC; CDR3aa: CASSVGGLGSSYEQYF; d_gene: TRBD2; abundance: .; v_gene: TRBV9; j_gene: TRBJ2-7
CDR3nt: TGTGCTAGTGGCCGAGGGACTAGCGGGAGGGCCGGGCAGTTCTTC; CDR3aa: CASGRGTSGRAGQFF; d_gene: TRBD2; abundance: .; v_gene: TRBV12-5; j_gene: TRBJ2-1
CDR3nt: TGTGCCAGCAGTCAAAACGACAGTCCCTACTATCAGCCCCAGCATTTT; CDR3aa: CASSQNDSPYYQPQHF; d_gene: .; abundance: once; v_gene: TRBV6-2/TRBV6-3; j_gene: TRBJ1-5
CDR3nt: TGTGCCAGCAGTTTATACAGGGGGTCGGGCACTGAAGCTTTCTTT; CDR3aa: CASSLYRGSGTEAFF; d_gene: TRBD1; abundance: .; v_gene: TRBV27; j_gene: TRBJ1-1
CDR3nt: TGTGCCTGGAGCGGGACTAGCGGGAGGGTGTATGAGCAGTTCTTC; CDR3aa: CAWSGTSGRVYEQFF; d_gene: TRBD2; abundance: .; v_gene: TRBV30; j_gene: TRBJ2-1
CDR3nt: TGTGCCAGTAGTTTAGGACCGGGTTGGGGCAATCAGCCCCAGCATTTT; CDR3aa: CASSLGPGWGNQPQHF; d_gene: .; abundance: .; v_gene: TRBV19; j_gene: TRBJ1-5
CDR3nt: TGTGCCAGTCTACAGGGGGCCTTCTACAATGAGCAGTTCTTC; CDR3aa: CASLQGAFYNEQFF; d_gene: TRBD1; abundance: .; v_gene: TRBV5-6; j_gene: TRBJ2-1
CDR3nt: TGTGCCAGCAGCTTAGGGGTAGCGGGAGGGCCTCAAGAGACCCAGTACTTC; CDR3aa: CASSLGVAGGPQETQYF; d_gene: TRBD2; abundance: once; v_gene: TRBV7-2; j_gene: TRBJ2-5
CDR3nt: TGTGCCAGCAGCTTGGTCACGGGGGGCGGTGAAAAACTGTTTTTT; CDR3aa: CASSLVTGGGEKLFF; d_gene: .; abundance: .; v_gene: TRBV7-9; j_gene: TRBJ1-4
CDR3nt: TGTGCCAGTAGTTTCTCCGGGACAGGGGTCATCGGCGAGCAGTACTTC; CDR3aa: CASSFSGTGVIGEQYF; d_gene: TRBD1; abundance: .; v_gene: TRBV19; j_gene: TRBJ2-7
CDR3nt: TGTGCCAGCACGCTTGGGGGGGGAGGGTCCTACAATGAGCAGTTCTTC; CDR3aa: CASTLGGGGSYNEQFF; d_gene: TRBD2; abundance: .; v_gene: TRBV28; j_gene: TRBJ2-1
CDR3nt: TGTGCCAGCAGCTTACTCGGTCCGGGGGAGCAGTACTTC; CDR3aa: CASSLLGPGEQYF; d_gene: .; abundance: .; v_gene: TRBV7-2; j_gene: TRBJ2-7
CDR3nt: TGTGCCATCAGGGGGACAGACTACGAGCAGTACTTC; CDR3aa: CAIRGTDYEQYF; d_gene: TRBD1; abundance: .; v_gene: TRBV10-3; j_gene: TRBJ2-7
CDR3nt: TGTGCCAGCAGCTTAGCGGGGGTAGCGGGAGGAAAAAACATTCAGTACTTC; CDR3aa: CASSLAGVAGGKNIQYF; d_gene: TRBD2; abundance: .; v_gene: TRBV7-6; j_gene: TRBJ2-4
CDR3nt: TGTGCCAGTAGTATAGATCGCGGCGGGAGGGCGGCAGATACGCAGTATTTT; CDR3aa: CASSIDRGGRAADTQYF; d_gene: TRBD2; abundance: .; v_gene: TRBV19; j_gene: TRBJ2-3
CDR3nt: TGTGCCACCAGCAGAGTCCTCGGCGGATCCTACAATGAGCAGTTCTTC; CDR3aa: CATSRVLGGSYNEQFF; d_gene: .; abundance: .; v_gene: TRBV15; j_gene: TRBJ2-1
CDR3nt: TGCGCCAGCAGCTTGGTTGGACAGGGGCGCCCCTACGAGCAGTACTTC; CDR3aa: CASSLVGQGRPYEQYF; d_gene: TRBD1; abundance: .; v_gene: TRBV5-1; j_gene: TRBJ2-7
CDR3nt: TGTGCCAGCAGCTTGAGGGGGGGCTACTATAGCAATCAGCCCCAGCATTTT; CDR3aa: CASSLRGGYYSNQPQHF; d_gene: .; abundance: .; v_gene: TRBV7-8; j_gene: TRBJ1-5
CDR3nt: TGTGCCAGTAGTATGGGAAGGACAGTCAACTATGGCTACACCTTC; CDR3aa: CASSMGRTVNYGYTF; d_gene: .; abundance: .; v_gene: TRBV19; j_gene: TRBJ1-2